This T cell receptor (beta chain) was captured by sequencing in a study of blood T cell repertoires in COVID-19. Sequencing was performed with immunoSEQ multiplex PCR; in TCRdb, only in-frame clones are kept and a portion is missing. The sample lists a few hundred thousand clones, 87% occurring once. Cohort allocation depended upon clinical history that participants reported. V lost 1 base, J lost 10 bases, and 8 bases stayed unmatched. Germline V gene sequence: CDR1 MNHEY, CDR2 SMNVEV (reference sequence). The CDR3 has 15 residues. This clonotype was sampled from a woman under 40 who had recovered from COVID-19. Sequencing was performed on PBMCs or T cells enriched from blood (not recorded which). The chain combines TRBV27 with TRBJ2-1, with TRBD2 matching over 9 bases. As DNA, the CDR3 is TGTGCCAGCAGTTTATGGCTAGCGGGGCCCAGGGAGCAGTTCTTC. It codes for CASSLWLAGPREQFF.